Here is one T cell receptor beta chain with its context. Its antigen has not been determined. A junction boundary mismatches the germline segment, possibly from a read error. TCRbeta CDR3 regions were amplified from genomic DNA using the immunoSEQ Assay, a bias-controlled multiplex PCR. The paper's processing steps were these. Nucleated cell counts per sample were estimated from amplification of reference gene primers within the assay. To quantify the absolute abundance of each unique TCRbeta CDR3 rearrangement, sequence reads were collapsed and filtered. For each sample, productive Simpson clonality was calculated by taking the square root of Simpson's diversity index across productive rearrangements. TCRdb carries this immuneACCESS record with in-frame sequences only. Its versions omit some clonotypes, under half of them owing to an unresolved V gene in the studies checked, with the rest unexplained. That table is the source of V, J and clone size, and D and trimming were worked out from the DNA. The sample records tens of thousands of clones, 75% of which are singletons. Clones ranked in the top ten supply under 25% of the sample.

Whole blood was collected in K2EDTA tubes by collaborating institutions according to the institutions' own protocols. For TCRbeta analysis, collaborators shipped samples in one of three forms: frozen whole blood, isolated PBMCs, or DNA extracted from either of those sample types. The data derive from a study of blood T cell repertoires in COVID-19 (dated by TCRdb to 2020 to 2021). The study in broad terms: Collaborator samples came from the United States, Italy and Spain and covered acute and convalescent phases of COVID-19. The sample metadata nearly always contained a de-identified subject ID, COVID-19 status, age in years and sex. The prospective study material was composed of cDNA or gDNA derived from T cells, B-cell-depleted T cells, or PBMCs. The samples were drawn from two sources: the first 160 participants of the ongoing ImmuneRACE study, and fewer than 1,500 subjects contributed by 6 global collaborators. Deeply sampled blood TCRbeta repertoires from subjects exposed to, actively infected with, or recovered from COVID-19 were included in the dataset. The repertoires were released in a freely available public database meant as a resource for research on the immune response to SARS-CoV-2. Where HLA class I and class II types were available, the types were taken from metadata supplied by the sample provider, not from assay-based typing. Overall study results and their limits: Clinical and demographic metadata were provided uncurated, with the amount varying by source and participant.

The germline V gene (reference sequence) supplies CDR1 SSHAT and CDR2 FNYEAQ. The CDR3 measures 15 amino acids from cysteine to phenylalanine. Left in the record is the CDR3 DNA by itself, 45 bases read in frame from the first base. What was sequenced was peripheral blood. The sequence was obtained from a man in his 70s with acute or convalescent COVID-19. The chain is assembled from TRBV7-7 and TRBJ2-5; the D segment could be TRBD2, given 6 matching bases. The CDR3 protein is CASSLGGADRETQYF. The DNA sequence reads TGTGCTAGCAGCTTGGGGGGTGCCGATCGGGAGACCCAGTACTTC.